A selection of T cell receptor beta chains follows, all from one sample in a study of blood T cell repertoires in COVID-19. TCRdb keeps only in-frame clones here, not all; method: immunoSEQ multiplex PCR. The sample includes over 120,000 clones, 87% of them seen just once. Material for sequencing was peripheral blood. The receptor source for this set is a woman in her fifties or sixties with active or convalescent COVID-19. The conserved cysteine and the conserved F or W are not part of the CDR3 here.

TRBJ2-7 TRBV5-5 ASSLYTSSEQY
TRBJ1-1 TRBV7-9 ASSLAGSSGDF
TRBJ2-5 TRBV30 AWSGLAGGEETQY
TRBJ2-1 TRBV15 ATSNRDRGGNEQF
TRBJ1-4 TRBV6-6 AMSGATNEKLF
TRBJ1-4 TRBV7-8 ASSLGGDRGLF
TRBJ1-2 TRBV19 ASSLRQSPYGYT
TRBJ2-7 TRBV7-8 ASSSGQPYEQY
TRBJ2-5 TRBV3-1/TRBV3-2 ASSQGPGQETQY
TRBJ1-1 TRBV28 ASRGQVNTEAF
TRBJ2-7 TRBV13 ASSPPVAGESSYEQY
TRBJ2-3 TRBV24-1 ATSDRDSSTDTQY
TRBJ2-2 TRBV6-2/TRBV6-3 ASSPSPPLAGGGTGELF
TRBJ2-5 TRBV3-1/TRBV3-2 ASSPQAASETQY
TRBJ2-5 TRBV4-2 ASSQDLTAGQETQY
TRBJ1-6 TRBV30 AWTRGGSSYNSPLH
TRBJ2-1 TRBV27 ASSLFSPLYNEQF
TRBJ2-1 TRBV6-5 ASSSEDNYNEQF
TRBJ1-5 TRBV7-9 ASSLDRDQPQH
TRBJ2-1 TRBV7-2 ASSLGGGQGSSLVQF
TRBJ1-1 TRBV29-1 SVQTGDAF
TRBJ1-4 TRBV28 ASSTTGAGNEKLF
TRBJ2-1 TRBV11-3 ASSLSSGQGSNEQF
TRBJ1-1 TRBV7-9 ASSLAGAQEAF
TRBJ1-5 TRBV28 ASSLAWGGSNQPQH
TRBJ2-3 TRBV9 ASSVGLGEGDTQY
TRBJ2-7 TRBV3-1/TRBV3-2 ASSQDGGGHLGDEQY
TRBJ1-1 TRBV2 ASSVPGQGMNTEAF
TRBJ2-5 TRBV5-4 ASSTASARPRETQY
TRBJ1-2 TRBV19 ASQDKIGGYT
TRBJ1-5 TRBV21-1 ASSSIFGAEDQPQH
TRBJ2-7 TRBV6-2/TRBV6-3 ASSYTGPPYEQY
TRBJ1-1 TRBV19 ASKPGQGFTEAF
TRBJ1-2 TRBV27 ASSLSSRGYGYT
TRBJ1-2 TRBV4-1 ASSQGPTGTLDGYT
TRBJ2-7 TRBV9 ASSPRLSLVGEQY
TRBJ1-1 TRBV5-1 ASSQQGATNTEAF
TRBJ2-5 TRBV5-1 ASSLVDRGETQY
TRBJ2-7 TRBV28 ASSLAGGDNYEQY
TRBJ2-3 TRBV4-3 ASSQGGLASLNTQY
TRBJ2-7 TRBV4-2 ASSQAWGQNSYEQY
TRBJ1-6 TRBV4-2 ASSQGSTLPSGNSPLH
TRBJ1-4 TRBV30 AWSGGDEKLF
TRBJ1-2 TRBV19 ASSISLGTEYNYGYT
TRBJ2-1 TRBV27 ASSIRGLDLNEQF